The 20 T cell receptor beta chains reported below all come from one sample, sequenced in a study of tissue T cells after allogeneic stem cell transplantation. Only in-frame clones appear in the TCRdb table, and some are missing; sequencing was by immunoSEQ multiplex PCR. The profile shows over 8,500 clones, around 40% of them singletons. As to time point: mouse harvest day 7 after allogeneic transplant. Tail vein injection delivered 10^7 T-cell-depleted bone marrow cells and 10^6 splenic CD5+ T cells. Sequencing was performed on skin. Receptor source: a female BALB/c mouse given C57BL/6 T cells with graft-versus-host disease after an allogeneic hematopoietic cell transplant.

Worth noting for this clone: Gene names and germline refer to mouse. The CDR3 bases that were read are TGTGCAAGCAGCTTAGATGAGGGTACAGAAGTCTTC. It encodes CASSLDEGTEVF. From start to end, the CDR3 is CASSLDEGTEVFF. This chain joins TRBV16 and TRBJ1-1; D remains unclear. The DNA ends 1 residue before the CDR3 does, and the rest of the CDR3 is filled in from the germline J gene. CDR1 is SGHSA, CDR2 FRNQAP, per germline. Trimming removed 0 bases from V and 5 bases from J, with 7 bases in between. The CDR3 spans 13 residues.

Comments on this clone: The listed genes are named as in mouse. Read sequence stops 1 residue before the CDR3 end, and the germline J gene provides the missing end. The gene calls are TRBV26 and TRBJ2-5; 7 bases agree with TRBD1. The trim removed 2 bases at V and 2 bases at J, leaving 4 bases unmatched. CDR3 length: 15 residues. From germline, CDR1 is KGHPV and CDR2 FQNQEV (reference sequence). CDR3 amino acids: CASSLRQGGQDTQYF. The covered CDR3 bases are TGTGCCAGCAGTCTGAGACAGGGCGGCCAAGACACCCAGTAC.

On this clone itself: The gene names given are mouse names. The read is 1 residue too short to cover the CDR3 end, so that end is filled in from the germline J gene. The rearrangement uses TRBV26 and TRBJ1-2; TRBD1 agrees at 9 bases. In germline, CDR1 is KGHPV, CDR2 FQNQEV (reference sequence). The ends lost 5 bases at V and 4 bases at J; junction bases unmatched: 5. This CDR3 region has 14 residues. The chain's CDR3 is CASSSQGAGSDYTF. The DNA read from the CDR3 is TGTGCCAGCAGTTCACAGGGGGCTGGCTCCGACTACACC.

A word on this clone: The listed genes are named as in mouse. The covered CDR3 bases are TGTGCCAGCAGTCAGGGGTCTGGAAATACGCTCTAT. Protein product: CASSQGSGNTLY. The CDR3 in full is CASSQGSGNTLYF. The rearrangement uses TRBV26 and TRBJ1-3, with D perhaps matching TRBD1 (5 bases). From the germline J gene comes the end of the CDR3, since the read stops 1 residue before it. The CDR3 totals 13 residues. CDR1 is KGHPV, CDR2 FQNQEV, per germline (reference sequence). Trimming removed 4 bases at V and 1 base at J, with 5 bases between.

About this clone: Each gene name is a mouse one. The CDR3 end falls 1 residue outside the read, so it is completed with the germline J gene. This chain joins TRBV29 and TRBJ1-1; perhaps TRBD1 as D (6 bases). The germline V and J ends were trimmed by 3 bases and 5 bases, with 13 bases remaining between them. This CDR3 contains 14 residues. Germline V gene lookup returns CDR1 MSHET and CDR2 SYDVDS. Here the CDR3 reads CASSFAGEGTEVFF. CDR3 DNA, as far as it was read: TGTGCTAGCAGTTTTGCAGGGGAGGGGACAGAAGTCTTC.

Comments on this clone: Genes here carry mouse names. The read comes to an end 1 residue before the CDR3 does, leaving the germline J gene to fill in the end. This rearrangement joins TRBV23 to TRBJ1-1; whether TRBD1, the table's D call, matches the DNA was not checked. This CDR3 has 13 residues. Germline V gene lookup returns CDR1 KGHTA and CDR2 FQNQQP. CDR3 loop: CSSSRDRDTEVFF. The sequenced CDR3 bases are TGCTCCAGCAGCAGGGACAGGGACACAGAAGTCTTC.

Note on this clone: Mouse gene names apply. Here the CDR3 reads CASSLLGADSLRYAEQFF. The sequenced CDR3 bases are TGTGCCAGCTCTCTCCTGGGGGCGGACTCGCTGAGGTATGCTGAGCAGTTC. The chain carries TRBV12-2 and TRBJ2-1; TRBD2 is a possible D gene (7 bases). The read comes to an end 1 residue before the CDR3 does, leaving the germline J gene to fill in the end. The V and J ends lost 0 bases and 4 bases respectively, with 21 bases between them. CDR1 SGHLS and CDR2 HYDKME come from the germline V gene. CDR3 length: 18 amino acids.

Comment on this clone: Gene labels here are mouse ones. The read falls 1 residue short of the CDR3 end, and the missing part is taken from the germline J gene. This chain connects TRBV13-2 to TRBJ2-7; 10 nucleotides match TRBD1. The ends lost 4 bases at V and 5 bases at J; junction bases unmatched: 3. The CDR3 runs 13 residues. CDR1 is NNHNN, CDR2 SYGAGS, per germline (reference sequence). The CDR3 sequence is CASGFGTGDEQYF. The sequenced part of the CDR3 DNA is TGTGCCAGCGGTTTCGGGACAGGGGATGAACAGTAC.

Comment on this clone: Gene names are the mouse ones. The CDR3 end falls 1 residue outside the read, so it is completed with the germline J gene. This chain joins TRBV26 and TRBJ2-5; 12 bases agree with TRBD2. V lost 6 bases and J lost 6; bases outside the gene matches: 1. Germline assignment: CDR1 KGHPV and CDR2 FQNQEV (reference sequence). The CDR3 covers 13 residues. The CDR3 is CASRTGGADTQYF. CDR3 bases read: TGTGCCAGCAGGACTGGGGGGGCGGACACCCAGTAC.

This clone was picked up one time. Each gene name is a mouse one. This CDR3 is CASSLYGAGDGAEQFF. CDR3 bases read: TGTGCCAGCAGTCTGTACGGGGCAGGGGATGGTGCTGAGCAGTTC. V usage is TRBV26 and J usage is TRBJ2-1; maybe TRBD1 (6 bases). The sequence runs out 1 residue before the end of the CDR3; the remainder is reconstructed from the germline J gene. Trimming removed 1 base at V and 6 bases at J, with 16 bases between. This CDR3 region has 16 residues. Germline V gene lookup returns CDR1 KGHPV and CDR2 FQNQEV (reference sequence).

On this clone: The gene names given are mouse names. Read coverage stops 1 residue before the CDR3 terminus; the germline J gene supplies the remainder. The chain joins TRBV19 to TRBJ1-2; tentatively, D is TRBD1 (6 bases). CDR1 is FNHDT, CDR2 SITEND, per germline (reference sequence). This CDR3 contains 15 residues. V shed 1 base and J shed 0 bases, with 10 bases lying between them. The DNA read from the CDR3 is TGTGCCAGCAGTATATCGGGGACAACAAACTCCGACTACACC. Amino acid sequence: CASSISGTTNSDYT. In full, the CDR3 reads CASSISGTTNSDYTF.

To note about this clone: These gene names are mouse names. The CDR3 region is CASSLGWGAYEQYF. CDR3 DNA, as far as it was read: TGTGCCAGCTCTCTCGGCTGGGGGGCTTATGAACAGTAC. The gene calls are TRBV12-1 and TRBJ2-7; 8 nucleotides agree with TRBD2. The observed sequence ends 1 residue before the CDR3 terminus, with the missing tail filled in from the germline J gene. Germline V gene sequence: CDR1 SGHSN, CDR2 HYEKVE. Germline trimming cut 0 bases from V and 4 bases from J; bases unmatched to any gene: 4. The CDR3 totals 14 residues.

Points on this clone: Gene names are mouse gene names. Read coverage stops 1 residue before the CDR3 terminus; the germline J gene supplies the remainder. This chain links TRBV4 with TRBJ2-5; TRBD2 aligns across 10 bases. Germline lookup yields CDR1 LGHDT and CDR2 YNNKQL (reference sequence). The CDR3 contains 16 residues. V shed 5 bases and J 3 bases; nucleotides not matched to a gene: 8. The covered CDR3 bases are TGTGCCAGCAGCCGACTGGGGGGCGCTCGGCAAGACACCCAGTAC. Residues: CASSRLGGARQDTQY. The full CDR3 reads CASSRLGGARQDTQYF.

About this clone itself: The listed genes are named as in mouse. Read sequence stops 1 residue before the CDR3 end, and the germline J gene provides the missing end. V usage is TRBV12-1 and J usage is TRBJ2-1; weak D call: TRBD2 (7 bases). The CDR3 runs to 14 residues. V dropped 1 base and J dropped 7 bases, with 13 bases sitting between them. CDR1 is SGHSN and CDR2 is HYEKVE in the germline V gene. CDR3 protein: CASSLGGVRAEQFF. The sequenced CDR3 bases are TGTGCCAGCTCTCTGGGGGGCGTGAGGGCTGAGCAGTTC.

For this clone: Germline and genes: mouse. The CDR3 end falls 1 residue outside the read, so it is completed with the germline J gene. The genes are TRBV19 and TRBJ2-7, with 8 positions matching TRBD2. The CDR3 totals 13 residues. With 1 base clipped from V and 8 bases from J, the junction kept 5 bases outside the gene matches. The germline gives CDR1 FNHDT, CDR2 SITEND (reference sequence). CDR3: CASSIRGGRQQYF. The CDR3 DNA, read in part, is TGTGCCAGCAGTATACGGGGGGGGCGGCAACAGTAC.

Concerning this clone itself: All gene names here are mouse names. Read data end 1 residue before the CDR3 end; the end is taken from the germline J gene. The V gene is TRBV26, the J gene TRBJ1-1, with D tentatively TRBD1 (5 bases). CDR3 size: 13 residues. With 4 bases removed from V and 1 base from J, the gap between germline ends came to 7 bases. Germline V gene lookup returns CDR1 KGHPV and CDR2 FQNQEV (reference sequence). The CDR3: CASSPDRNTEVFF. CDR3 bases read: TGTGCCAGCAGTCCTGACAGAAACACAGAAGTCTTC.

Worth noting for this clone: The germline and genes are mouse ones. Read data end 1 residue before the CDR3 end; the end is taken from the germline J gene. V usage is TRBV3 and J usage is TRBJ2-3; tentative D call: TRBD2 (6 bases). CDR1 is SNHLY, CDR2 FYNGKV, per germline (reference sequence). The germline V and J ends were trimmed by 5 bases and 4 bases, with 13 bases remaining between them. The CDR3 covers 14 residues. The CDR3 sequence: CASSPRTGSETLYF. Partial CDR3 DNA: TGTGCCAGCAGCCCCCGTACTGGGTCAGAAACGCTGTAT.

In regard to this clone: Gene names refer to mouse genes. The DNA ends 1 residue before the CDR3 does, and the rest of the CDR3 is filled in from the germline J gene. The V call is TRBV12-2, the J call TRBJ1-3; weak D call: TRBD1 (5 bases). V lost 2 bases and J 0 bases, leaving 7 bases between the germline ends. The CDR3 has 14 amino acids. Looked up from germline, CDR1 is SGHLS and CDR2 is HYDKME. The CDR3 DNA, read in part, is TGTGCCAGCTCTCGAGACAGTTCTGGAAATACGCTCTAT. Protein: CASSRDSSGNTLY. From start to end, the CDR3 is CASSRDSSGNTLYF.

Remarks on this clone: Gene names refer to mouse genes. The observed sequence ends 1 residue before the CDR3 terminus, with the missing tail filled in from the germline J gene. V usage is TRBV26 and J usage is TRBJ2-5; D is undetermined. Trimming cost V 4 bases and J 0 bases, with 8 bases left between them. The CDR3 is 14 residues long. The germline V gene encodes CDR1 KGHPV and CDR2 FQNQEV (reference sequence). The CDR3 DNA, read in part, is TGTGCCAGCAGTCCTTTGATTAACCAAGACACCCAGTAC. Its translation: CASSPLINQDTQY. The CDR3 in full is CASSPLINQDTQYF.

This clone was detected a few times. Gene names and germline match the mouse. The CDR3 end is not reached by the read, which stops 1 residue before it; the germline J gene fills it in. V usage is TRBV19 and J usage is TRBJ2-7, with 8 bases matching TRBD2. The CDR3 spans 13 residues. Germline V lookup: CDR1 FNHDT, CDR2 SITEND (reference sequence). The junction had 1 base not matched to a gene; V was cut back by 1 base and J by 4 bases. The CDR3 sequence is CASSISGGYEQYF. The sequenced part of the CDR3 DNA is TGTGCCAGCAGTATATCTGGGGGGTATGAACAGTAC.